The 4 T cell receptor beta chains below come from one sample, sequenced in a study of CD8 T cell repertoires and HIV-1 epitope variants. These TCRs' antigens remain unknown. Repertoires were generated with immunoSEQ multiplex PCR, while TCRdb's copy carries only in-frame clones and drops some. This sample has 2,000 to 3,000 clones, with roughly 67% found just once. Sequencing was done on a sample of cultured CD8+ T cells derived from PBMCs. The origin of the receptors is a male donor with HIV.

The gene calls are TRBV5-1 and TRBJ2-7; 7 bases match TRBD2. The CDR3 is 15 amino acids. Germline-derived CDR1 and CDR2 are SGHRS and YFSETQ. With 1 base clipped from V and 0 bases from J, the junction kept 4 bases outside the gene matches. CDR3 residues: CASSLNGGSSYEQYF. CDR3 in DNA: TGCGCCAGCAGCTTGAACGGGGGGAGCTCCTACGAGCAGTACTTC.

This sequence joins TRBV4-2 and TRBJ2-5, with no clear D. The CDR3 has 13 amino acids. Trimming removed 2 bases at V and 5 bases at J, with 9 bases between. Germline V gene lookup returns CDR1 LGHNA and CDR2 YNFKEQ. Here the CDR3 DNA reads TGTGCCAGCAGCCAAACCGCCGGGGAGACCCAGTACTTC. Translated, it gives CASSQTAGETQYF.

Only a few counts were recorded for this clone. This chain connects TRBV5-6 to TRBJ2-1; no definite D call. Germline CDR1 SGHDT, CDR2 YYEEEE. The V gene lost 1 base and the J gene lost 9 bases, with 8 bases spanning the gap. The CDR3 has 12 amino acids. The CDR3 here is CASSLLSGEQFF. The CDR3, as DNA: TGTGCCAGCAGCTTGCTGAGTGGTGAGCAGTTCTTC.

CDR3 region: CSVEGNEQFF. The CDR3 DNA follows: TGCAGCGTTGAAGGCAATGAGCAGTTCTTC. The rearrangement joins TRBV29-1 to TRBJ2-1, with D hard to call. CDR1 SQVTM and CDR2 ANQGSEA come from the germline V gene. The CDR3 runs 10 residues. Between the trimmed V and J ends, which lost 1 base and 6 bases, there was a span of 1 base.